These T cell receptor beta chains were read from a single sample in a study of patients and donors after allogeneic stem cell transplantation. TCRdb itself ran the RT-PCR reads through MiXCR, one entry per CDR3 protein. The sample lists more than 150,000 distinct CDR3 sequences, 41% seen once, with 33% in the top ten. Sequences were obtained from blood, either unsorted or a sorted T cell fraction (not recorded which). The receptors come from a human donor who was either an allogeneic HSCT recipient or a stem cell or donor lymphocyte infusion donor (not recorded which). It is not recorded whose cells these are; they may come from a transplant donor. Both conserved end residues are part of each CDR3. D genes are given only for firm matches. Clone size is given for some rows only: seen once, a few or many times, or a class if the clone is expanded.

clone size	V gene	D gene	J gene	CDR3 DNA	CDR3 protein
.	TRBV4-3	TRBD1	TRBJ1-2	TGCGCCAGCAGCCAAGAAAGGGACAGCTACTATGGCTACACCTTC	CASSQERDSYYGYTF
.	TRBV12-3/TRBV12-4	.	TRBJ1-1	TGTGCCAGCACCCTCAGGGTATTGGACACTGAAGCTTTCTTT	CASTLRVLDTEAFF
.	TRBV20-1	.	TRBJ1-1	TGCAGTGCTAGAGATAGACTGACCAACACTGAAGCTTTCTTT	CSARDRLTNTEAFF
.	TRBV6-2/TRBV6-3	.	TRBJ1-4	TGTGCCAGCAGTTACCTGAGCCAGCGAAAACTGTTTTTT	CASSYLSQRKLFF
.	TRBV3-1	.	TRBJ1-1	TGTGCCAGCAGCCACGATGGGGTGTTAGGGCATTTTCCGGCTTTCTTT	CASSHDGVLGHFPAFF
.	TRBV7-2	TRBD1	TRBJ1-2	TGTGCCAGCAGCTCCGGGACAGGGTTCTCGTATGGCTACACCTTC	CASSSGTGFSYGYTF
.	TRBV5-5	.	TRBJ2-3	TGTGCCAGCAGTCTTGACATCGCAGATACGCAGTATTTT	CASSLDIADTQYF
once	TRBV27	TRBD1	TRBJ2-7	TGTGCCAGCAGTCCCACGGGACAGGGGACATACGAGCAGTACTTC	CASSPTGQGTYEQYF
.	TRBV20-1	.	TRBJ2-1	TGCAGTGCTAGTGAGACTAGTCCGAGCTCCTACAATGAGCAGTTCTTC	CSASETSPSSYNEQFF
once	TRBV7-9	.	TRBJ1-5	TGTGCCAGCAGCCCGACAGAAGATCAGCCCCAGCATTTC	CASSPTEDQPQHF
.	TRBV27	.	TRBJ1-2	TGTGCCAGCCGGAGCCACGAGCAACAGACCTGGGACTATGGCTACACCTTC	CASRSHEQQTWDYGYTF
few	TRBV5-6	.	TRBJ2-3	TGTGCCAGCAGCTACCGGACAAGAAGCACAGATACGCAGTATTTT	CASSYRTRSTDTQYF
few	TRBV2	.	TRBJ1-1	TGTGCCAGCAGGGACAACTCTAACACTGAAGCTTTCTTT	CASRDNSNTEAFF
.	TRBV6-5	.	TRBJ2-2	TGTGCCAGCACGGAGGCAGGCACCGGGGAGCTGTTTTTT	CASTEAGTGELFF
.	TRBV23-1	.	TRBJ1-5	TGCGCCAGCAGTCAATCGTCAGGTCGGGGCCAGCCCCAGCATTTT	CASSQSSGRGQPQHF
.	TRBV28	.	TRBJ2-2	TGTGCCAGCAGTTTAGACTCGGGCGGGGAGCTGTTTTTT	CASSLDSGGELFF
.	TRBV12-3/TRBV12-4	.	TRBJ1-1	TGTGCCAGCAGTGTACGCGCGGGAGTGGACGGCCACACTGAAGCTTTCTTT	CASSVRAGVDGHTEAFF
few	TRBV28	.	TRBJ1-2	TGTGCCAGCAGTTTAGGCGGACAGCGGCTAGTGGGGGCGAGAACCTTC	CASSLGGQRLVGARTF
few	TRBV12-3/TRBV12-4	TRBD1	TRBJ1-6	TGTGCCAGCAGTTTAATGGACAGGGGCTTGAATTCACCCCTCCACTTT	CASSLMDRGLNSPLHF
.	TRBV5-1	TRBD1	TRBJ1-2	TGCGCCAGCAGCTACCGAGACAGGGCGCATGGCTACACCTTC	CASSYRDRAHGYTF
.	TRBV29-1	.	TRBJ1-2	TGCAGCGTCTTTTCGGACTATGGCTACACCTTC	CSVFSDYGYTF
.	TRBV7-2	TRBD2	TRBJ2-6	TGTGCCAGCAGCTTAGGACTAGCGGGAGTTAATGGGGCCAACGTCCTGACTTTC	CASSLGLAGVNGANVLTF
few	TRBV4-3	.	TRBJ1-2	TGCGCCAGCAGCCAAGAAGACAGAGCACAAGGCTATGGCTACACCTTC	CASSQEDRAQGYGYTF
few	TRBV20-1	.	TRBJ2-2	TGCAGTGCCTACCTGGCGGAGTACACCGGGGAGCTGTTTTTT	CSAYLAEYTGELFF
.	TRBV3-2	.	TRBJ2-2	TGTGCCAGCAGCCCGCCCAGCCGGAACACCGGGGAGCTGTTTTTT	CASSPPSRNTGELFF
.	TRBV5-1	.	TRBJ2-2	TGCGCCAGCAGCTTGGGGCAGGCGCCGGGGGAGCTGTTTTTT	CASSLGQAPGELFF
.	TRBV5-1	.	TRBJ2-1	TGCGCCAGCAGCCCCGGCCCAGATTACAATGAGCAGTTCTTC	CASSPGPDYNEQFF
.	TRBV12-3/TRBV12-4	TRBD2	TRBJ2-7	TGTGCCAGCAGTTTAGGGGGGGCTAGCGGGAGGTACGAGCAGTACTTC	CASSLGGASGRYEQYF
.	TRBV3-2	.	TRBJ2-1	TGTGCCAGCAGCCAAGAAAGAGATGGCGGGAGGGCCCCCTACAATGAGCAGTTCTTC	CASSQERDGGRAPYNEQFF
.	TRBV12-3/TRBV12-4	.	TRBJ2-1	TGTGCCAGCAGTTTAGCGGGAGCGTTGAATGAGCAGTTCTTC	CASSLAGALNEQFF
.	TRBV30	TRBD1	TRBJ1-5	TGTGCCTGCAGGGGGGGTAGCAATCAGCCCCAGCATTTT	CACRGGSNQPQHF
.	TRBV20-1	TRBD1	TRBJ2-4	TGCAGTGCTAGTCCAACCGACAGGGGCAAAAACATTCAGTACTTC	CSASPTDRGKNIQYF
.	TRBV28	TRBD2	TRBJ2-1	TGTGCCAGCAGTTTAGGGACTAGCGGGAACAACAATGAGCAGTTCTTC	CASSLGTSGNNNEQFF
.	TRBV12-3/TRBV12-4	TRBD2	TRBJ2-1	TGTGCCAGCAGTTCGGGGACTAGCTTAGCCTCTCCATACAATGAGCAGTTCTTC	CASSSGTSLASPYNEQFF
.	TRBV4-3	TRBD1	TRBJ2-1	TGCGCCAGCAGTTCCGGGACAGGGTCAACAAATGAGCAGTTCTTC	CASSSGTGSTNEQFF
.	TRBV7-9	TRBD1	TRBJ1-4	TGTGCCAGCAGCTCCCGCACCTATACAGGGGTCGGTGAAAAACTGTTTTTT	CASSSRTYTGVGEKLFF
once	TRBV6-5	TRBD1	TRBJ2-7	TGTGCCAGCAGCGGACAGGGGAACGAGCAGTACTTC	CASSGQGNEQYF
few	TRBV27	TRBD2	TRBJ2-7	TGTGCCAGCAGCCCGGGACTAGCGTACGAGCAGTACTTC	CASSPGLAYEQYF
.	TRBV20-1	.	TRBJ2-1	TGCAGTGCTAGCCGGGACGGGGGCTACAATGAGCAGTTCTTC	CSASRDGGYNEQFF
few	TRBV5-1	TRBD2	TRBJ2-1	TGCGCCAGCAGCTCCTCTAGCGGAAGCTCCTACAATGAGCAGTTCTTC	CASSSSSGSSYNEQFF
once	TRBV12-3/TRBV12-4	TRBD2	TRBJ2-1	TGTGCCAGCAGTCCCGGGACTAGCGGGGCTGAGCAGTTCTTC	CASSPGTSGAEQFF
few	TRBV4-1	TRBD1	TRBJ1-1	TGCGCCAGCAGCCAAGTCCCCCCAGGGGGGGTTACTGAAGCTTTCTTT	CASSQVPPGGVTEAFF
few	TRBV3-1	.	TRBJ1-2	TGTGCCAGCAGCCAAGATCATGGGAAGGGCCCTGGCTACACCTTC	CASSQDHGKGPGYTF
few	TRBV5-1	TRBD1	TRBJ1-2	TGCGCCAGCAGCTGGGACAGAGCCTATGGCTACACCTTC	CASSWDRAYGYTF
few	TRBV10-3	.	TRBJ2-4	TGTGCCATCAGAGGTGGGGCCCGAGAAAACATTCAGTACTTC	CAIRGGARENIQYF
.	TRBV18	.	TRBJ2-1	TGTGCCAGCTCACCCCGCGGGGAGGGGGCCTACAATGAGCAGTTCTTC	CASSPRGEGAYNEQFF
.	TRBV20-1	.	TRBJ1-1	TGCAGTGCTAGAGATAGGGGACGGGGGAACACTGAAGCTTTCTTC	CSARDRGRGNTEAFF
.	TRBV6-5	TRBD1	TRBJ2-7	TGTGCCAGCAGTTACGGACAGGGAGGAGGCGAGCAGTACTTC	CASSYGQGGGEQYF
.	TRBV12-3/TRBV12-4	.	TRBJ2-2	TGTGCCAGCAGCCTTTCAACTAACACCGGGGAGCTGTTTTTT	CASSLSTNTGELFF
.	TRBV6-5	.	TRBJ1-2	TGTGCCAGCAGTTACGGGTCGAGTGGGGGCTTCACCTTC	CASSYGSSGGFTF
few	TRBV6-1	.	TRBJ2-7	TGTGCCAGTTACGTTGGGGGGAGAAACGAGCAGTACTTC	CASYVGGRNEQYF
.	TRBV7-8	.	TRBJ2-1	TGTGCCAGCAGCTTATATAGGGCGGGATGGAACAATGAGCAGTTCTTC	CASSLYRAGWNNEQFF
.	TRBV21-1	.	TRBJ2-1	TGTGCCAGCAGCAAAGATAGCTGGGGGGCAACAGGCCGCCTGGACAATGAGCAGTTCTTC	CASSKDSWGATGRLDNEQFF
few	TRBV5-1	TRBD1	TRBJ1-1	TGCGCCAGCAGCTTGGAACAGGGGGCAGATAGGGCTTTCTTT	CASSLEQGADRAFF
few	TRBV10-3	.	TRBJ2-1	TGTGCCATCAGATCACAGACCTACAATGAGCAGTTCTTC	CAIRSQTYNEQFF
few	TRBV15	.	TRBJ1-4	TGTGCCACCAGCAGAGATATTAAGGAGAATGAAAAACTGTTTTTT	CATSRDIKENEKLFF
.	TRBV7-9	.	TRBJ2-5	TGTGCCAGCAGCTTAGAATCCAGAGAGACCCAGTACTTC	CASSLESRETQYF